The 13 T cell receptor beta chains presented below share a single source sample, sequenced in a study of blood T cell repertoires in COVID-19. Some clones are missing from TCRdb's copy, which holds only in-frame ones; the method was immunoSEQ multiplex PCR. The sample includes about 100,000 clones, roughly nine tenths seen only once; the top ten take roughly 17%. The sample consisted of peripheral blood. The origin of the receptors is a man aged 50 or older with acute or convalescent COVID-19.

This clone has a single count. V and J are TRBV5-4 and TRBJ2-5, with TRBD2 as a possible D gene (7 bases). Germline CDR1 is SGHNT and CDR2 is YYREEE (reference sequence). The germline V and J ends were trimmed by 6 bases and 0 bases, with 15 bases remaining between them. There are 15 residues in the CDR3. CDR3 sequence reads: CASTRGGGYQETQYF. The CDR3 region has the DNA TGTGCCAGCACGAGGGGGGGCGGGTACCAAGAGACCCAGTACTTC.

CDR3: CASSPDNHYGYTF. CDR3 in DNA: TGTGCCAGCAGTCCCGACAACCACTATGGCTACACCTTC. The rearrangement joins TRBV12-3 or TRBV12-4 to TRBJ1-2; D not certain. This CDR3 comprises 13 residues. V lost 5 bases to trimming and J lost 3 bases, with 10 bases between them.

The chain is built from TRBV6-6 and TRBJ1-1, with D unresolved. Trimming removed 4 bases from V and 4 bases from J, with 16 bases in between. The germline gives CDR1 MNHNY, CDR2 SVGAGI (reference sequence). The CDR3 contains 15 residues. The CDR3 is CASSSPPWSGTEAFF. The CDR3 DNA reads TGTGCCAGCAGTTCTCCCCCATGGTCGGGCACTGAAGCTTTCTTT.

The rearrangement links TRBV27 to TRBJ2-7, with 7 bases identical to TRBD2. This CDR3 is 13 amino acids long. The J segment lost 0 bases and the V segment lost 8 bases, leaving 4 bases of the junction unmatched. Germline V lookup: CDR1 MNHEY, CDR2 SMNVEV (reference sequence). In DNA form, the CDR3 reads TGTGCCAGCGGGAGGGGACCCTCCTACGAGCAGTACTTC. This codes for CASGRGPSYEQYF.

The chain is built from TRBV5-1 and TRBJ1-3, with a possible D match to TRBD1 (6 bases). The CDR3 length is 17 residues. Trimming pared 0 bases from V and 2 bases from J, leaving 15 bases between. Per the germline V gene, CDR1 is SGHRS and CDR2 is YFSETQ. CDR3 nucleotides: TGCGCCAGCAGCTTGGGGACAGAAAGGTTGGCTGGAAACACCATATATTTT. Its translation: CASSLGTERLAGNTIYF.

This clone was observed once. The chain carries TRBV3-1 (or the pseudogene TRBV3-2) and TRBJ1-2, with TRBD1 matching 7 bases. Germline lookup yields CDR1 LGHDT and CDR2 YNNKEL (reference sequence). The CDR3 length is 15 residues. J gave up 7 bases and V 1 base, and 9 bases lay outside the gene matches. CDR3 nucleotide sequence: TGTGCCAGCAGCCAAGGAGCGACAGGGTTAGGTGGCTACACCTTC. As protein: CASSQGATGLGGYTF.

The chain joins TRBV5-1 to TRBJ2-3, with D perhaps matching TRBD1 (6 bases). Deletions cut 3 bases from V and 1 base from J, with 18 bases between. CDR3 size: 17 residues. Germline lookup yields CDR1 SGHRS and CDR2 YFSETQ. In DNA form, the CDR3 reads TGCGCCAGCAGCTCCCTGACAGGCCCCCTCGGCACAGATACGCAGTATTTT. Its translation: CASSSLTGPLGTDTQYF.

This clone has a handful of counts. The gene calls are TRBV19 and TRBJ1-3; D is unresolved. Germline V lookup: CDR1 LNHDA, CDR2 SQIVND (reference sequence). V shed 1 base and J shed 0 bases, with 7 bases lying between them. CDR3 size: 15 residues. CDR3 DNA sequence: TGTGCCAGTAGTATAGGGCACAACTCTGGAAACACCATATATTTT. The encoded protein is CASSIGHNSGNTIYF.

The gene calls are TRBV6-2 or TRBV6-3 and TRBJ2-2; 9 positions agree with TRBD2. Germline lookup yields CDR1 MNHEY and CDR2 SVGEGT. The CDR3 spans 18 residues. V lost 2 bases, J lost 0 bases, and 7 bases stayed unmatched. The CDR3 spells CASSYSRLAGTNTGELFF. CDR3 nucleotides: TGTGCCAGCAGTTACAGCAGGCTAGCGGGGACGAACACCGGGGAGCTGTTTTTT.

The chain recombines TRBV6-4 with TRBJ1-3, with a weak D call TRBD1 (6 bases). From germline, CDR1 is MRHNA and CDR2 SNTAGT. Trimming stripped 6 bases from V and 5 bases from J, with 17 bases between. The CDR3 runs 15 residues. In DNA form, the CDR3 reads TGTGCCAGCAGAATGGTTAGGGGGGGTAGAAACACCATATATTTT. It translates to CASRMVRGGRNTIYF.

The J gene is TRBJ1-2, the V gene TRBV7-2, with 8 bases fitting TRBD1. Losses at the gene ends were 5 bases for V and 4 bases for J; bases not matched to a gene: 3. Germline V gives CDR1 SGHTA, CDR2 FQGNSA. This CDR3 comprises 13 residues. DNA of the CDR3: TGTGCCAGCAGCCAGGGGGCCCCCTATGGCTACACCTTC. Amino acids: CASSQGAPYGYTF.

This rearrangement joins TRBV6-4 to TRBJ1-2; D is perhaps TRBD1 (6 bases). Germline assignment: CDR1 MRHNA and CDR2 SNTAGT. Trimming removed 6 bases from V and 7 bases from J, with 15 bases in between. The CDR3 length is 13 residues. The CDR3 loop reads CASSQQGTGGYTF. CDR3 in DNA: TGTGCCAGCAGCCAACAGGGTACAGGTGGCTACACCTTC.

The chain's CDR3 is CASSQGQGSTDTQYF. The DNA of the CDR3 is TGTGCCAGCAGCCAAGGACAGGGGAGCACAGATACGCAGTATTTT. The rearrangement links TRBV5-8 to TRBJ2-3; 9 nucleotides line up with TRBD1. CDR3 length equals 15 residues. The trim removed 4 bases at V and 0 bases at J, leaving 3 bases unmatched. Germline CDR1 and CDR2: SGHTS and YDEGEE.